This T cell receptor beta chain was identified in a study of PD-L1 blockade in urothelial cancer. Time point denoted: pretreatment peripheral blood. The germline CDR1 and CDR2 sequences are KGHSH and LQKENI. CDR3 length equals 15 residues. With 0 bases clipped from V and 5 bases from J, the junction kept 6 bases outside the gene matches. Only in-frame clones appear in the TCRdb table, and some are missing; sequencing was by immunoSEQ multiplex PCR. The sample has 55,000 to 85,000 clones; roughly 84% are singletons. Regarding this clone: This sample includes further DNA sequences coding for the same CDR3.

The receptor was derived from a woman in her 70s with urothelial cancer. V usage is TRBV18 and J usage is TRBJ2-5, with 7 bases that match TRBD1. The sample was PBMCs, taken around atezolizumab (anti-PD-L1) treatment. The CDR3 nucleotides are TGTGCCAGCTCACCACCAGGGGGCGTGTTGGAGACCCAGTACTTC. Translated: CASSPPGGVLETQYF.